This T cell receptor beta chain was sequenced in a study of neurological immune-mediated disorders. Study findings and constraints: One cluster of related CDR3 sequences contained, by phylogenetic grouping, the repertoires of 18 of 34 multiple sclerosis patients and formed a possible signature. Private repertoires in all groups were suggested, as expanded clones shared no CDR3 amino acid sequences across subjects.

This clonotype was counted at least ten times. Antigen unknown. The study built unsorted libraries from 2 million PBMCs kept at -80 C. Each TCR transcript was tagged with a 10-nucleotide random UMI during 5'RACE. TCRdb reanalysed the 5' RACE reads using MiXCR and keeps one entry per CDR3 protein. The repertoire holds roughly 70,000 distinct CDR3 sequences, with 5.2% as singletons. Germline V lookup: CDR1 MNHEY, CDR2 SMNVEV (reference sequence). V lost 7 bases and J lost 7; bases outside the gene matches: 5. This CDR3 is built from 12 residues. Sequences were obtained from PBMCs. The TCR was taken from a young woman with multiple sclerosis. This chain joins TRBV27 and TRBJ1-1, with 8 bases identical to TRBD1. The CDR3 here is CASTDRVVEAFF. CDR3 bases: TGTGCCAGCACGGACAGGGTTGTTGAAGCTTTCTTT.